This T cell receptor beta chain appears in the sequencing data of a study of blood T cell repertoires in COVID-19. About the study: T cells, B-cell-depleted T cells, or PBMCs supplied cDNA or gDNA.

Individuals aged about 18 to 90 years were recruited from fewer than 30 US areas. All recovered Cohort 3 donors got two negative PCRs, got clearance, or saw symptom resolution. Germline lookup yields CDR1 LGHNT and CDR2 FRNRAP. The V end lost 5 bases, the J end lost 3 bases, and 5 bases lay between the germline ends. The CDR3 has 12 amino acids. Only in-frame clones appear in the TCRdb table, and some are missing; sequencing was by immunoSEQ multiplex PCR. The sample records 150,000 or so clones, about 80% being singletons. The chain carries TRBV12-5 and TRBJ2-1; D unresolved. What was sequenced was PBMCs or T cells enriched from blood (not recorded which). The TCR originated in a woman aged 55-69 years who had recovered from COVID-19. Written as DNA, the CDR3 is TGTGCTAGTGGTGCGGACTACAATGAGCAGTTCTTC. Translating it yields CASGADYNEQFF.